This paragraph covers one T cell receptor beta chain sequence. The sample comes from a study of identical twins. TCRdb fed the 5' RACE reads into MiXCR, producing one record per CDR3 protein. The data hold about 470,000 distinct CDR3 sequences, with 24% observed a single time. The CDR3 runs to 14 residues. The germline V gene encodes CDR1 SGDLS and CDR2 YYNGEE. V gave up 2 bases and J gave up 3 bases; unmatched junction bases: 5. These data are also associated with another study on T cells expressing NK-cell markers. From that second work: Sorted T-cell subsets CD3+CD56+NKG2C+, CD3+CD56+NKG2C- and CD3+CD56-NKG2C+ were TCR beta-sequenced.

The chain uses TRBV9 and TRBJ2-7; 7 positions match TRBD1. This clonotype was sampled from a woman between 18 and 29 years old in good health. The sequenced sample was CD4+ T cells sorted from blood. The CDR3 nucleotides are TGTGCCAGCAGCGTCTCGACAGGGAACTACGAGCAGTACTTC. Encoded protein: CASSVSTGNYEQYF.